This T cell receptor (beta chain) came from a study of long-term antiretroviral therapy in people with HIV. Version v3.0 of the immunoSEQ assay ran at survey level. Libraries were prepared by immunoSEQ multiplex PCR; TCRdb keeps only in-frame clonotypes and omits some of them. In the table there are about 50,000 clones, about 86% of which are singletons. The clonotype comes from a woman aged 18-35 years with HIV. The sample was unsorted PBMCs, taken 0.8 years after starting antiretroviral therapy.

This CDR3 is CASSPGTSGLREQYF. The DNA of the CDR3 is TGTGCCAGCAGCCCTGGGACTAGCGGTCTACGGGAGCAGTACTTC. The chain joins TRBV5-5 to TRBJ2-7; 11 bases line up with TRBD2. This CDR3 is built from 15 residues. J was trimmed by 7 bases and V by 4 bases; bases with no gene match: 10. Germline V gives CDR1 SGHKS, CDR2 YYEKEE (reference sequence).